One and the same sample provided the 6 T cell receptor beta chains below, sequenced in a study of T-cell memory formation after mild COVID-19. One entry per CDR3 protein results from TCRdb running MiXCR on the 5' RACE reads. The sample records about 190,000 distinct CDR3 sequences, about 17% being singletons. Sequencing was done on a sample of PBMCs or a T cell subset sorted from them (not recorded which). The receptors come from an adult woman who had mild COVID-19 (a few samples of this study predate the infection). Cell type and time point are not known.

The V and J genes are TRBV30 and TRBJ1-2, with TRBD1 as a possible D gene (5 bases). Germline lookup yields CDR1 GTSNPN and CDR2 SVGIG (reference sequence). The CDR3 extends over 16 amino acids. V was shortened by 0 bases and J by 6 bases, with 20 bases between the two germline ends. CDR3 residues: CAWSVGTAAGGNGYTF. The CDR3 region has the DNA TGTGCCTGGAGTGTAGGAACCGCCGCCGGGGGAAATGGCTACACCTTC.

This rearrangement joins TRBV4-2 to TRBJ2-3; 9 nucleotides line up with TRBD2. J lost 5 bases, V lost 8 bases, and 11 bases had no gene match. The CDR3 sequence is 15 residues long. CDR1 is LGHNA and CDR2 is YNFKEQ in the germline V gene. The CDR3 region is CASQAGTSYGDTQYF. The DNA of the CDR3 is TGTGCCAGCCAGGCCGGGACTAGCTATGGAGATACGCAGTATTTT.

V and J are TRBV5-1 and TRBJ2-6; the D is unclear. V was cut by 0 bases and J by 2 bases, with 6 bases left in between. The CDR3 spans 15 residues. Germline V gene data show CDR1 as SGHRS and CDR2 as YFSETQ. CDR3 region: CASSLDVAGANVLTF. CDR3 nucleotide sequence: TGCGCCAGCAGCTTGGACGTGGCTGGGGCCAACGTCCTGACTTTC.

With respect to this clonotype: A much larger clone lies one base from this, so it may be a read error. The genes are TRBV6-5 and TRBJ2-2; D remains ambiguous. Germline values: CDR1 MNHEY, CDR2 SVGAGI. V lost 2 bases and J 3 bases, leaving 4 bases between the germline ends. The CDR3 consists of 13 residues. The DNA of the CDR3 is TGTGCCAGCAGTTACGGGGACACCGGGGAGCTGTTTTTT. It yields the protein CASSYGDTGELFF.

The J gene is TRBJ1-2, the V gene TRBV12-3 or TRBV12-4, with a possible D match to TRBD1 (5 bases). V lost 8 bases to trimming and J lost 5 bases, with 12 bases between them. CDR3 size: 12 residues. DNA for the CDR3: TGTGCCAGCGGCAGGGCGGGGTATGGCTACACCTTC. This encodes CASGRAGYGYTF.

The V call is TRBV24-1, the J call TRBJ2-3, with 7 bases that match TRBD2. Losses at the gene ends were 3 bases for V and 5 bases for J; bases not matched to a gene: 7. From germline, CDR1 is KGHDR and CDR2 SFDVKD. The CDR3 is 15 residues long. CDR3 sequence reads: CATSDLEPGGDTQYF. The CDR3 DNA sequence: TGTGCCACCAGTGATCTAGAACCGGGGGGAGATACGCAGTATTTT.